These 13 T cell receptor beta chains were sequenced from one sample in a study of blood T cell repertoires in COVID-19. Produced via immunoSEQ multiplex PCR; TCRdb's table is partial and in-frame only. The data hold fewer than 350,000 clones, with around 81% observed a single time. The source material was peripheral blood. The receptors were sampled from an older woman with active or convalescent COVID-19.

This clone was seen just once. V usage is TRBV7-9 and J usage is TRBJ2-6, with 7 bases lining up with TRBD2. J gave up 2 bases and V 4 bases, and 5 bases lay outside the gene matches. In germline, CDR1 is SEHNR, CDR2 FQNEAQ (reference sequence). The CDR3 extends over 16 amino acids. This CDR3 reads CASSSFGGAGANVLTF. CDR3 in DNA: TGTGCCAGCAGCTCCTTTGGGGGGGCTGGGGCCAACGTCCTGACTTTC.

This clone was found a few times. The rearrangement uses TRBV5-1 and TRBJ1-4, with D tentatively TRBD1 (5 bases). The CDR3 sequence is 15 residues long. Looked up from germline, CDR1 is SGHRS and CDR2 is YFSETQ. The V end was cut by 3 bases, the J end by 4 bases, with 13 bases between. The CDR3 sequence: CASSSGAFLNEKLFF. CDR3 bases: TGCGCCAGCAGCTCTGGGGCCTTCCTTAATGAAAAACTGTTTTTT.

The chain links TRBV15 to TRBJ1-5; 9 bases line up with TRBD1. The V and J ends lost 3 bases and 0 bases, in that order; junction bases with no gene match: 12. The CDR3 extends over 19 amino acids. From germline, CDR1 is LNHNV and CDR2 YYDKDF (reference sequence). This CDR3 reads CATSRGYRDRAYSNQPQHF. In DNA, the CDR3 is TGTGCCACCAGCAGGGGGTACCGGGACAGGGCCTATAGCAATCAGCCCCAGCATTTT.

This clone was detected only once. The rearrangement joins TRBV5-1 to TRBJ2-2, with D perhaps TRBD2 (5 bases). Trimming removed 1 base at V and 5 bases at J, with 15 bases between. Germline V gene sequence: CDR1 SGHRS, CDR2 YFSETQ. The CDR3 is 16 residues long. CDR3 sequence reads: CASSLSGVVVTGELFF. CDR3 sequence (DNA): TGCGCCAGCAGCTTGTCCGGGGTTGTAGTGACCGGGGAGCTGTTTTTT.

This clone was counted a few times. The V call is TRBV2, the J call TRBJ2-7; no clear D gene. Germline CDR1 reads SNHLY; CDR2 reads FYNNEI. Trimming removed 3 bases at V and 7 bases at J, with 7 bases between. The CDR3 contains 11 residues. The CDR3 DNA reads as TGTGCCAGCAGTGATCTGGAGGAGCAGTACTTC. Translated: CASSDLEEQYF.

The chain links TRBV7-8 to TRBJ1-4; 9 nucleotides match TRBD1. The junction had 16 bases not matched to a gene; V was cut back by 4 bases and J by 7 bases. CDR1 and CDR2 (germline): SGHVS, FQNEAQ. CDR3 size: 18 residues. CDR3 nucleotides: TGTGCCAGCAGCTCTCGGAGGGGACAGGGTCCCTGGGGTGAAAAACTGTTTTTT. Amino acids: CASSSRRGQGPWGEKLFF.

This clone was counted a few times. This chain connects TRBV5-6 to TRBJ2-7; D might be TRBD2 (7 bases). The CDR3 sequence is 13 residues long. Germline V gene sequence: CDR1 SGHDT, CDR2 YYEEEE. Between the trimmed V and J ends, which lost 10 bases and 6 bases, there was a span of 20 bases. CDR3 bases: TGTGCCGCACACAAGGGGGGGGTCTCCGAGCAGTACTTC. Protein product: CAAHKGGVSEQYF.

The rearrangement uses TRBV7-9 and TRBJ1-1, with TRBD1 identical over 7 bases. Germline CDR1 and CDR2: SEHNR and FQNEAQ (reference sequence). The CDR3 covers 15 residues. J lost 1 base, V lost 2 bases, and 4 bases had no gene match. The DNA of the CDR3 is TGTGCCAGCAGCTTATCCGGGGACAGGAACACTGAAGCTTTCTTT. Its protein product is CASSLSGDRNTEAFF. The whole variable domain, remainder taken from reference TRBV7-9 and TRBJ1-1, is DTGVSQNPRHKITKRGQNVTFRCDPISEHNRLYWYRQTLGQGPEFLTYFQNEAQLEKSRLLSDRFSAERPKGSFSTLEIQRTEQGDSAMYLCASSLSGDRNTEAFFGQGTRLTVV.

A single count supports this clone. The chain uses TRBV4-1 and TRBJ2-5, with 8 bases aligning to TRBD2. The CDR3 has 15 residues. V lost 1 base to trimming and J lost 5 bases; unmatched junction nucleotides: 6. The germline CDR1 and CDR2 sequences are MGHRA and YSYEKL. The CDR3 loop reads CASSQAQAGDETQYF. DNA of the CDR3: TGCGCCAGCAGCCAAGCACAAGCGGGGGATGAGACCCAGTACTTC.

The chain links TRBV29-1 to TRBJ2-4, with TRBD2 identical over 7 bases. CDR1 SQVTM and CDR2 ANQGSEA come from the germline V gene. V lost 6 bases to trimming and J lost 0 bases; unmatched junction nucleotides: 11. CDR3 length: 16 residues. This chain's CDR3 is CSVVGGGNLAKNIQYF. CDR3 DNA sequence: TGCAGCGTCGTGGGCGGGGGTAATTTAGCCAAAAACATTCAGTACTTC.

The chain has TRBV19 and TRBJ1-6; perhaps TRBD1 as D (6 bases). V gave up 1 base and J gave up 0 bases, with 10 bases separating them. CDR3 length: 17 residues. The germline gives CDR1 LNHDA, CDR2 SQIVND (reference sequence). The CDR3 sequence is CASSIVGQSSYNSPLHF. The CDR3 coding sequence is TGTGCCAGTAGTATAGTCGGACAGAGCTCCTATAATTCACCCCTCCACTTT.

The chain is built from TRBV3-1 (or the pseudogene TRBV3-2) and TRBJ1-4; D remains ambiguous. Germline V gene lookup returns CDR1 LGHDT and CDR2 YNNKEL (reference sequence). The ends were cut back, 1 base at V and 4 bases at J, with 25 bases in the middle. This CDR3 spans 20 amino acids. The CDR3 is CASSQAQRLARDRVNEKLFF. The CDR3 region has the DNA TGTGCCAGCAGCCAAGCTCAGAGGTTAGCGAGGGATCGTGTTAATGAAAAACTGTTTTTT.

A single count supports this clone. V usage is TRBV6-6 and J usage is TRBJ2-1; D not resolved. This CDR3 is 13 amino acids long. With 5 bases removed from V and 4 bases from J, the gap between germline ends came to 9 bases. Looked up from germline, CDR1 is MNHNY and CDR2 is SVGAGI (reference sequence). DNA of the CDR3: TGTGCCAGCAGTCGCTACAGATACAATGAGCAGTTCTTC. It translates to CASSRYRYNEQFF.